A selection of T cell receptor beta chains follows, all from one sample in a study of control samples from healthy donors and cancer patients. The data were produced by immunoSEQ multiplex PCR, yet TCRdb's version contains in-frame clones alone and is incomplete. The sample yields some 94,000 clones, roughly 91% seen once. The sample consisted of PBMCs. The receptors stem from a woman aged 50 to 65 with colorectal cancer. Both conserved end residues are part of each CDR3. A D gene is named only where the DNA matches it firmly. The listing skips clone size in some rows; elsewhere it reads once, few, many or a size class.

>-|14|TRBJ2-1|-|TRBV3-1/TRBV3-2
CASSQGQSYNEQFF
TGTGCCAGCAGCCAAGGGCAATCCTACAATGAGCAGTTCTTC
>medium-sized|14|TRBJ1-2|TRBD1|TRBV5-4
CASSKIQGVDGYTF
TGTGCCAGCAGCAAGATACAGGGGGTGGATGGCTACACCTTC
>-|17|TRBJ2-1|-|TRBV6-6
CASSPRPGGESHNEQFF
TGTGCCAGCAGTCCCCGCCCAGGGGGGGAGTCCCACAATGAGCAGTTCTTC
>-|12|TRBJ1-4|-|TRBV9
CASAYRDEKLFF
TGTGCCAGCGCCTACAGGGATGAAAAACTGTTTTTT
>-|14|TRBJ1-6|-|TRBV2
CASRPGWPNSPLHF
TGTGCCAGCAGGCCGGGATGGCCTAATTCACCCCTCCACTTT
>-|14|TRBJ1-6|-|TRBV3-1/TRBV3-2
CASSQGTGNSPLHF
TGTGCCAGCAGCCAGGGGACGGGCAATTCACCCCTCCACTTT
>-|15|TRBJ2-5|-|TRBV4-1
CASSQGLVVAETQYF
TGCGCCAGCAGCCAAGGACTAGTTGTCGCAGAGACCCAGTACTTC
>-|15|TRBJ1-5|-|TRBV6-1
CASSERYGSNQPQHF
TGTGCCAGCAGTGAAAGGTACGGGAGCAATCAGCCCCAGCATTTT
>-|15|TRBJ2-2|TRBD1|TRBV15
CATSIRAGGNGELFF
TGTGCCACCAGCATTAGAGCAGGGGGTAACGGGGAGCTGTTTTTT
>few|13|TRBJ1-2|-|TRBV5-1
CASTNTLNYGYTF
TGCGCCAGCACAAATACGCTGAACTATGGCTACACCTTC
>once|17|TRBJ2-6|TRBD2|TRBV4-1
CASSPGGAASGANVLTF
TGCGCCAGCAGCCCCGGGGGGGCGGCCTCTGGGGCCAACGTCCTGACTTTC
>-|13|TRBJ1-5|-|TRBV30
CAWGKDSNQPQHF
TGTGCCTGGGGGAAGGATAGCAATCAGCCCCAGCATTTT
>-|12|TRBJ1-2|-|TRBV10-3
CAISGQGRGYTF
TGTGCCATCAGTGGGCAGGGACGCGGCTACACCTTC
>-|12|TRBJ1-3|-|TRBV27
CASGEGRNTIYF
TGTGCCAGCGGGGAAGGGAGAAACACCATATATTTT
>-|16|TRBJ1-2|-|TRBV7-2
CASSPSGSTLDYGYTF
TGTGCCAGCAGCCCATCAGGGAGCACTCTTGACTATGGCTACACCTTC
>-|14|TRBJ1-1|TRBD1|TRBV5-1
CASSIQGHGTEAFF
TGCGCCAGCAGCATACAGGGGCATGGGACTGAAGCTTTCTTT
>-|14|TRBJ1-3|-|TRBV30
CAWSLTDSGNTIYF
TGTGCCTGGAGTCTTACGGACTCTGGAAACACCATATATTTT
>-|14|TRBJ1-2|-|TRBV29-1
CSVQGGGPGYGYTF
TGCAGCGTTCAAGGGGGGGGGCCAGGCTATGGCTACACCTTC
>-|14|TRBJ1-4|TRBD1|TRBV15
CATSLGTAGEKLFF
TGTGCCACCTCCCTAGGGACAGCTGGCGAAAAACTGTTTTTT
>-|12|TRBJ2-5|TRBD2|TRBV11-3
CASSPSGGTQYF
TGTGCCAGCAGCCCGTCGGGGGGAACCCAGTACTTC
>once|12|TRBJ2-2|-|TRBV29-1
CSVGGVSGELFF
TGCAGCGTTGGCGGGGTATCCGGGGAGCTGTTTTTT
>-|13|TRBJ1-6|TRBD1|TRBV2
CASTLQGASPLHF
TGTGCCAGCACGTTACAGGGGGCTTCACCCCTCCACTTT
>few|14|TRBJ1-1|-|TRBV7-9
CASSLGGGSTEAFF
TGTGCCAGCAGCTTAGGCGGGGGGAGCACTGAAGCTTTCTTT
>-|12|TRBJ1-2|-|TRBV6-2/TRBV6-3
CASSWTNYGYTF
TGTGCCAGCAGTTGGACTAACTATGGCTACACCTTC
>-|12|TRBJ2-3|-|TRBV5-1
CASSSSFDTQYF
TGCGCCAGCAGCTCCAGTTTTGATACGCAGTATTTT
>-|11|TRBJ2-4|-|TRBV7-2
CASSLVNIQYF
TGTGCCAGCAGCTTAGTGAACATTCAGTACTTC
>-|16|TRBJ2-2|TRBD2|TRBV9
CASSPGLAGKGGELFF
TGTGCCAGCAGCCCAGGACTAGCGGGGAAGGGCGGGGAGCTGTTTTTT
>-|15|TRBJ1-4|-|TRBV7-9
CASSPRGGDNEKLFF
TGTGCCAGCAGCCCCCGGGGGGGGGATAATGAAAAACTGTTTTTT
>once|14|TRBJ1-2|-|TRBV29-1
CSVVSPADYYGYTF
TGCAGCGTTGTATCCCCGGCCGATTACTATGGCTACACCTTC
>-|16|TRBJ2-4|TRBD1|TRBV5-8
CASSAGQELAKNIQYF
TGTGCCAGCAGCGCGGGACAGGAATTAGCCAAAAACATTCAGTACTTC
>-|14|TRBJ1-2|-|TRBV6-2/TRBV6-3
CASCQTGANYGYTF
TGTGCCAGCTGCCAAACAGGAGCTAACTATGGCTACACCTTC
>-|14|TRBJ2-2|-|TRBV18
CASSPRQAAGELFF
TGTGCCAGCTCACCTCGACAGGCCGCCGGGGAGCTGTTTTTT
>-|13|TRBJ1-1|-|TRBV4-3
CASSQVAGPEAFF
TGCGCCAGCAGCCAAGTTGCAGGTCCTGAAGCTTTCTTT
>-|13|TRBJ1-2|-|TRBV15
CATSRDRKGGYTF
TGTGCCACCAGCAGAGATAGAAAGGGTGGCTACACCTTC
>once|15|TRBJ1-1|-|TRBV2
CASSQNEISNTEAFF
TGTGCCAGCAGTCAAAACGAAATCTCGAACACTGAAGCTTTCTTT
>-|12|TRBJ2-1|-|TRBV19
CASSIDWNEQFF
TGTGCCAGTAGTATAGATTGGAATGAGCAGTTCTTC
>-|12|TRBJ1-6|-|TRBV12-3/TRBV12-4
CASSSARSPLHF
TGTGCCAGCAGTTCCGCTCGTTCACCCCTCCACTTT
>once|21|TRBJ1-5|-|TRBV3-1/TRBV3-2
CASSHPLRRVWSIKSNQPQHF
TGTGCCAGCAGCCACCCCCTGCGCAGGGTGTGGTCAATTAAGAGCAATCAGCCCCAGCATTTT
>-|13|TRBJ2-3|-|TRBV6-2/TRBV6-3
CASSYSGLPTQYF
TGTGCCAGCAGTTACTCCGGACTTCCCACGCAGTATTTT
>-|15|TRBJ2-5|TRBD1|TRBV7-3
CASSLQGQVMETQYF
TGTGCCAGCAGCTTACAAGGACAGGTCATGGAGACCCAGTACTTC
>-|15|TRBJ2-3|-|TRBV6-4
CASSDSGLGTDTQYF
TGTGCCAGCAGTGACAGCGGTCTGGGCACAGATACGCAGTATTTT
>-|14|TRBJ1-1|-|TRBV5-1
CASSFDSRNTEAFF
TGCGCCAGCAGCTTCGACAGTAGAAACACTGAAGCTTTCTTT
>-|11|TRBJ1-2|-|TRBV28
CASSLRGGYTF
TGTGCCAGCAGTTTGCGAGGTGGCTACACCTTC
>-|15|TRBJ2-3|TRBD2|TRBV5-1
CASRTERGFADTQYF
TGCGCCAGCAGAACCGAGCGGGGTTTTGCAGATACGCAGTATTTT
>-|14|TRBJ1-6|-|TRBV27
CASSLGNLNSPLHF
TGTGCCAGCAGTTTGGGGAATTTGAATTCACCCCTCCACTTT
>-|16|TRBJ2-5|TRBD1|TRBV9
CASSVGQVNGRETQYF
TGTGCCAGCAGCGTGGGACAGGTAAATGGGAGAGAGACCCAGTACTTC
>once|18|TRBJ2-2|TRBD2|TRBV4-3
CASSQEAVGGGRTGELFF
TGCGCCAGCAGCCAAGAGGCCGTTGGCGGGGGACGCACCGGGGAGCTGTTTTTT
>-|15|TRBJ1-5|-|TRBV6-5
CASSKGRAGNQPQHF
TGTGCCAGCAGTAAGGGCAGGGCCGGCAATCAGCCCCAGCATTTT
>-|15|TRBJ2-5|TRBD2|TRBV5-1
CASSFGGRAQETQYF
TGCGCCAGCAGCTTTGGGGGGAGGGCCCAAGAGACCCAGTACTTC